Below, 20 T cell receptor beta chains from the same sample are listed, as sequenced in a study of T cell responses to AZD1222 COVID-19 vaccine. Assay used: immunoSEQ multiplex PCR; TCRdb lists only in-frame clones, some missing. Seen here are more than 100,000 clones, around 92% observed once, and the top ten hold 4.4%. This sample comprised peripheral blood, obtained on day 0 of AZD1222 vaccination. The receptors were gathered from an adult in good health.

The chain is built from TRBV3-1 (or the pseudogene TRBV3-2) and TRBJ2-6; TRBD1 or TRBD2 may be the D gene (5 bases each). Looked up from germline, CDR1 is LGHDT and CDR2 is YNNKEL (reference sequence). CDR3 length: 16 residues. Trimming pared 0 bases from V and 2 bases from J, leaving 8 bases between. CDR3 sequence reads: CASSQDVGAGANVLTF. The CDR3 DNA sequence: TGTGCCAGCAGCCAAGATGTGGGGGCTGGGGCCAACGTCCTGACTTTC.

The genes are TRBV28 and TRBJ2-2; tentatively, D is TRBD1 (6 bases). CDR3 length: 15 residues. CDR1 and CDR2 from the germline V gene are MDHEN and SYDVKM. V was trimmed by 3 bases and J by 4 bases, leaving 12 bases between them. CDR3 amino acids: CASSFVTGFTGELFF. The CDR3 bases are TGTGCCAGCAGTTTCGTTACAGGGTTCACCGGGGAGCTGTTTTTT. The variable domain in full, with the rest retrieved from reference TRBV28 and TRBJ2-2, is DVKVTQSSRYLVKRTGEKVFLECVQDMDHENMFWYRQDPGLGLRLIYFSYDVKMKEKGDIPEGYSVSREKKERFSLILESASTNQTSMYLCASSFVTGFTGELFFGEGSRLTVL.

This clone was counted a single time. The chain uses TRBV6-5 and TRBJ2-4; 11 bases align to TRBD1. This CDR3 contains 12 residues. The V and J ends lost 6 bases and 15 bases, in that order; junction bases with no gene match: 7. Per the germline V gene, CDR1 is MNHEY and CDR2 is SVGAGI. CDR3 bases: TGTGCCAGCAGGGACAGGGGGCAGCCAGGGTACTTC. It encodes CASRDRGQPGYF.

The chain employs TRBV2 and TRBJ1-4, with 8 bases matching TRBD1. The junction had 4 bases not matched to a gene; V was cut back by 10 bases and J by 3 bases. The CDR3 runs 13 residues. From germline, CDR1 is SNHLY and CDR2 FYNNEI. CDR3 in amino acids: CATMTGANEKLFF. The CDR3 bases are TGTGCCACTATGACAGGGGCTAATGAAAAACTGTTTTTT.

The chain employs TRBV6-5 and TRBJ2-7; the D is unclear. Trimming removed 2 bases at V and 0 bases at J, with 8 bases between. The germline V gene encodes CDR1 MNHEY and CDR2 SVGAGI. This CDR3 has 14 amino acids. CDR3 amino acids: CASSYRGSSYEQYF. For the CDR3, the DNA is TGTGCCAGCAGTTACCGCGGATCCTCCTACGAGCAGTACTTC.

The gene calls are TRBV5-6 and TRBJ2-2, with a possible D match to TRBD1 (6 bases). The CDR3 runs to 12 residues. The V end was cut by 3 bases, the J end by 8 bases, with 8 bases between. The V gene's germline CDR1 is SGHDT and CDR2 YYEEEE. CDR3 nucleotides: TGTGCCAGCAGCTCCGGACAGGGGGAGCTGTTTTTT. Translating gives CASSSGQGELFF.

This chain links TRBV7-8 with TRBJ2-7; no reliable D call. This CDR3 contains 15 residues. V lost 0 bases and J 2 bases, leaving 11 bases between the germline ends. In germline, CDR1 is SGHVS, CDR2 FQNEAQ. CDR3 protein: CASSLAPGSTYEQYF. The CDR3 bases are TGTGCCAGCAGCTTAGCTCCCGGGTCCACCTACGAGCAGTACTTC.

The chain carries TRBV18 and TRBJ1-5; D is perhaps TRBD1 (5 bases). Germline CDR1 and CDR2: KGHSH and LQKENI. Trimming left V 3 bases short and J 0 bases short, with 18 bases between. The CDR3 extends over 18 amino acids. The CDR3 reads CASSPLGHRVDSNQPQHF. The CDR3 nucleotides are TGTGCCAGCTCACCCCTCGGACACCGAGTCGATAGCAATCAGCCCCAGCATTTT.

The chain combines TRBV25-1 with TRBJ1-6; a possible D gene is TRBD1 (5 bases). Deletions cut 7 bases from V and 4 bases from J, with 11 bases between. This CDR3 has 14 residues. In germline, CDR1 is MGHDK, CDR2 SYGVNS. The DNA of the CDR3 is TGTGCCAGCACCAACACAGGTTATAATTCACCCCTCCACTTT. Translation: CASTNTGYNSPLHF.

The chain recombines TRBV6-5 with TRBJ2-1, with D unresolved. The germline V gene has CDR1 MNHEY and CDR2 SVGAGI. The CDR3 has 12 residues. V shed 5 bases and J shed 5 bases, with 7 bases lying between them. The CDR3 here is CASSTVNNEQFF. The DNA of the CDR3 is TGTGCCAGCAGTACGGTGAACAATGAGCAGTTCTTC.

The chain combines TRBV29-1 with TRBJ2-2, with TRBD2 as a possible D gene (7 bases). Trimming cost V 4 bases and J 4 bases, with 19 bases left between them. The V gene's germline CDR1 is SQVTM and CDR2 ANQGSEA. The CDR3 runs to 16 residues. The CDR3 coding sequence is TGCAGCGTTGTGGAACAGGGAGGGACAACCACCGGGGAGCTGTTTTTT. This gives the protein CSVVEQGGTTTGELFF.

The chain carries TRBV14 and TRBJ2-1, with 7 bases matching TRBD1. J gave up 3 bases and V 5 bases, and 10 bases lay outside the gene matches. Germline loops: CDR1 SGHDN, CDR2 FVKESK. This CDR3 contains 16 residues. The CDR3 coding sequence is TGTGCCAGCAGCGAGGCAACGGGACAGTTCTACAATGAGCAGTTCTTC. Its translation: CASSEATGQFYNEQFF.

The gene calls are TRBV28 and TRBJ1-4; TRBD1 matches at 7 bases. The J segment lost 5 bases and the V segment lost 4 bases, leaving 7 bases of the junction unmatched. The CDR3 sequence is 15 residues long. Per germline, CDR1 MDHEN and CDR2 SYDVKM. CDR3 in amino acids: CASSSLTGKNEKLFF. Here the CDR3 DNA reads TGTGCCAGCAGTTCCCTGACAGGGAAAAATGAAAAACTGTTTTTT. Variable domain in full (rest from reference TRBV28 and TRBJ1-4): DVKVTQSSRYLVKRTGEKVFLECVQDMDHENMFWYRQDPGLGLRLIYFSYDVKMKEKGDIPEGYSVSREKKERFSLILESASTNQTSMYLCASSSLTGKNEKLFFGSGTQLSVL.

This chain uses TRBV29-1 with TRBJ2-1; 8 bases map to TRBD2. V was clipped by 3 bases and J by 5 bases; unmatched bases: 15. In germline, CDR1 is SQVTM, CDR2 ANQGSEA. The CDR3 has 17 amino acids. CDR3 nucleotides: TGCAGCGTTGACGGAGCGGGAGTGAGTGTCTCGCACAATGAGCAGTTCTTC. This gives the protein CSVDGAGVSVSHNEQFF.

The chain carries TRBV5-8 and TRBJ1-1; 7 bases are a match to TRBD1. V lost 3 bases, J lost 4 bases, and 3 bases stayed unmatched. Per the germline V gene, CDR1 is SGHTS and CDR2 is YDEGEE. The CDR3 has 13 residues. The CDR3 region has the DNA TGTGCCAGCAGCTCCGACAGGGCCACTGAAGCTTTCTTT. As protein: CASSSDRATEAFF.

The J gene is TRBJ1-4, the V gene TRBV28; TRBD1 might be the D (6 bases). Trimming left V 4 bases short and J 3 bases short, with 12 bases between. Germline V gene sequence: CDR1 MDHEN, CDR2 SYDVKM. The CDR3 is 15 amino acids. The CDR3 loop is CASSSWGAPNEKLFF. The CDR3 DNA reads as TGTGCCAGCAGTTCTTGGGGGGCGCCTAATGAAAAACTGTTTTTT.

The chain is built from TRBV4-2 and TRBJ2-7; 13 bases are a match to TRBD2. In germline, CDR1 is LGHNA, CDR2 YNFKEQ. There are 17 residues in the CDR3. Trimming removed 1 base from V and 0 bases from J; junction bases left unmatched: 3. The CDR3, as DNA: TGTGCCAGCAGCCAAGTACTAGCGGGAGGGACCTCCTACGAGCAGTACTTC. Amino acids: CASSQVLAGGTSYEQYF.

The chain has TRBV15 and TRBJ2-5; 7 bases match TRBD1. Unmatched junction bases numbered 8, after V lost 0 bases and J lost 4 bases. Germline CDR1 and CDR2: LNHNV and YYDKDF (reference sequence). The CDR3 extends over 16 amino acids. The chain's CDR3 is CATSRDRGRGLETQYF. The CDR3 DNA sequence: TGTGCCACCAGCAGAGATCGGGGCAGGGGGTTAGAGACCCAGTACTTC.

The rearrangement uses TRBV24-1 and TRBJ2-1, with 7 bases matching TRBD2. Trimming cost V 5 bases and J 1 base; bases outside gene matches: 4. Germline V gene data show CDR1 as KGHDR and CDR2 as SFDVKD. CDR3 length: 15 amino acids. CDR3 in DNA: TGTGCCACCAGTGTAAGCGGGGATTCCTACAATGAGCAGTTCTTC. It translates to CATSVSGDSYNEQFF.

The genes are TRBV5-1 and TRBJ1-4; a possible D gene is TRBD1 (5 bases). Looked up from germline, CDR1 is SGHRS and CDR2 is YFSETQ. The CDR3 runs 15 residues. Trimming cost V 2 bases and J 7 bases, with 15 bases left between them. The CDR3 sequence: CASSLSGREGEKLFF. As DNA, the CDR3 is TGCGCCAGCAGCTTATCGGGCAGGGAGGGTGAAAAACTGTTTTTT.